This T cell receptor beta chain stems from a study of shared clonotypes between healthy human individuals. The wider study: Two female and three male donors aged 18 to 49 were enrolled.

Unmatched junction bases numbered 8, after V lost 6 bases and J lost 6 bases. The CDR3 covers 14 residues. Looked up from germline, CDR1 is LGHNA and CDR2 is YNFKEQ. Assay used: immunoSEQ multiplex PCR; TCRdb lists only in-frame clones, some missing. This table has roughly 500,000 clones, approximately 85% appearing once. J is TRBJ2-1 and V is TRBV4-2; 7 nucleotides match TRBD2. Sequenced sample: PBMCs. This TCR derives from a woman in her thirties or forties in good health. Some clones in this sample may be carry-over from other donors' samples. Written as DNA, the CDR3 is TGTGCCAGCAGGCGGGGGAACTTCGGCAATGAGCAGTTCTTC. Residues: CASRRGNFGNEQFF.